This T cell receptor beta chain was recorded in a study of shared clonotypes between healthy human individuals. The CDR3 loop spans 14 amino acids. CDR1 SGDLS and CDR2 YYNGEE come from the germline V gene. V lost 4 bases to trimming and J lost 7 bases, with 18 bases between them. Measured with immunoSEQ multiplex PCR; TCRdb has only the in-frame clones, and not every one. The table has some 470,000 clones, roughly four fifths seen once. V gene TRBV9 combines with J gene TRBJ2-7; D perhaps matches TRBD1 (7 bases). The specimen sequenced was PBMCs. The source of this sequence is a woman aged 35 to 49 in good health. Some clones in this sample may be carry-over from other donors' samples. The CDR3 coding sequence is TGTGCCAGCAGCCAGGGGGGAGACTTGAGGGAGCAGTACTTC. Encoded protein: CASSQGGDLREQYF.